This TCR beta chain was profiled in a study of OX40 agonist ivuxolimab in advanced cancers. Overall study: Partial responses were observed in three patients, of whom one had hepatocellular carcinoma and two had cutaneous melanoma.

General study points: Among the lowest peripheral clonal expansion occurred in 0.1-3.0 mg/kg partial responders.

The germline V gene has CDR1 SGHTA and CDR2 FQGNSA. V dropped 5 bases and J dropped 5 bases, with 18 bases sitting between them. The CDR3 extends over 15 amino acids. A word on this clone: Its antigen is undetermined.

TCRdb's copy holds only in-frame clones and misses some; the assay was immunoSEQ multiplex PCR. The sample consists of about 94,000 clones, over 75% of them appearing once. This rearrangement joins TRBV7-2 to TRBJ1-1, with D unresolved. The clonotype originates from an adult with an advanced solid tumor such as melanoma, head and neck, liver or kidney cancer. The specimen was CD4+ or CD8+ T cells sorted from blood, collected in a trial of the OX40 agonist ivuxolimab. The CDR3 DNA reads TGTGCCAGCAGCCTGGACCCTCTCTTTGGGACTGAAGCTTTCTTT. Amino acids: CASSLDPLFGTEAFF.